The clone carrying this TCR beta chain was observed many times. The antigen is unknown. These data come from a study of read filtering for tumor transcriptome and immune sequencing. Study-level background: Among patients, some 17 were male and around 15 female, aged about 45 to 85 (mean approximately 60). R-ISS stage counts were eight or nine for I, about 15 for II, 7 for III.

The length of the CDR3 is 16 residues. Trimming at V came to 0 bases and at J to 2 bases, leaving 2 bases not matched to a gene. Germline lookup yields CDR1 SGHRS and CDR2 YFSETQ. Study-level points and caveats: Compared with RNA-seq, IR-seq gave much higher clonotype depth and reliability.

Molecular barcoded adaptors covering alpha/delta and beta/gamma chains were used on around 370 ng RNA. TCRdb re-called the reads through MiXCR, storing one row per CDR3 protein. Of 39,000 or so distinct CDR3 sequences listed, roughly an eighth are singletons. The chain recombines TRBV5-1 with TRBJ2-3, with 11 bases lining up with TRBD2. Material for sequencing was a population of CD138-negative cells sorted from bone marrow. The source of this sequence is a donor aged 40 or older with multiple myeloma. The CDR3: CASSLGLAGLTDTQYF. CDR3 in DNA: TGCGCCAGCAGCTTGGGACTAGCGGGACTCACAGATACGCAGTATTTT.